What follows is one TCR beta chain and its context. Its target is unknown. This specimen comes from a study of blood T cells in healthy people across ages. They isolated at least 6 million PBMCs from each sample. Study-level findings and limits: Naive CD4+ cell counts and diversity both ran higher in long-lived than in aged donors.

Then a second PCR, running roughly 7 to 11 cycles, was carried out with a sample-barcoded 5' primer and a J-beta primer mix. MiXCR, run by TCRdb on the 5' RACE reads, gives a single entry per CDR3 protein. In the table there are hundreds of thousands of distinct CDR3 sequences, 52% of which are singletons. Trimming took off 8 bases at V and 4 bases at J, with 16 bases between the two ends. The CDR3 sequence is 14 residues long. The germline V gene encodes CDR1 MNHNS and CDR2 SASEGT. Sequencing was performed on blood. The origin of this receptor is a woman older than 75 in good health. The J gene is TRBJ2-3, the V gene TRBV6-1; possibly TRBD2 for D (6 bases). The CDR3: CASRVRGSADTQYF. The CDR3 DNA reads TGTGCCAGCCGAGTACGGGGGTCGGCAGATACGCAGTATTTT.